The 26 T cell receptor beta chains below were found in one sample sequenced in a study of blood T cells in healthy people across ages. A second PCR of about 7 to 12 cycles used a sample-barcoded 5' primer and a J-beta primer mix. TCRdb independently ran MiXCR on the 5' RACE reads; one entry per CDR3 protein. Counted here are about 570,000 distinct CDR3 sequences, around 27% occurring once; the ten biggest clones make up 3% to 4.5%. These same data were also listed under a study on T cells of mothers and their children.

Sequencing was done on a sample of blood. These receptors all stem from a boy between 2 and 10 years old in good health.

V gene TRBV5-1 combines with J gene TRBJ2-5; maybe TRBD2 (7 bases). Trimming left V 0 bases short and J 9 bases short, with 15 bases between. The CDR3 has 14 amino acids. Germline CDR1 is SGHRS and CDR2 is YFSETQ. The CDR3 DNA is TGCGCCAGCAGCTTGGGACAAGCCGGGGGGCCCCAGTACTTC. It translates to CASSLGQAGGPQYF.

The CDR3 DNA follows: TGTGCCAGCAGTTTAGGGGGACAGGGGCCCCATGAGCAGTTCTTC. This sequence encodes CASSLGGQGPHEQFF. The chain couples TRBV12-3 or TRBV12-4 to TRBJ2-1; 10 bases fit TRBD1. The V segment lost 1 base and the J segment 8 bases; nucleotides outside the gene matches: 5. The CDR3 loop spans 15 amino acids.

This chain uses TRBV3-1 with TRBJ2-2; D uncertain. There are 14 residues in the CDR3. V was cut by 4 bases and J by 6 bases, with 12 bases left in between. CDR1 LGHDT and CDR2 YNNKEL come from the germline V gene (reference sequence). The CDR3, as DNA: TGTGCCAGCAGCCGGGCAGGCAATTCCGGGGAGCTGTTTTTT. It translates to CASSRAGNSGELFF.

The chain couples TRBV12-3 or TRBV12-4 to TRBJ2-1, with D possibly being TRBD1 (6 bases). The ends were cut back, 6 bases at V and 7 bases at J, with 10 bases in the middle. The CDR3 contains 12 residues. The CDR3 DNA is TGTGCCAGCAGACTCAGGGGAAATGAGCAGTTCTTC. It specifies CASRLRGNEQFF.

V usage is TRBV28 and J usage is TRBJ1-4, with a weak D call TRBD1 (5 bases). The CDR3 has 15 residues. Germline assignment: CDR1 MDHEN and CDR2 SYDVKM. The V end was cut by 3 bases, the J end by 4 bases, with 12 bases between. The CDR3 loop reads CASSFGGTGNEKLFF. CDR3 in DNA: TGTGCCAGCAGTTTCGGGGGGACCGGTAATGAAAAACTGTTTTTT.

This chain links TRBV27 with TRBJ2-5; TRBD2 matches at 10 bases. TRBJ2-1 matches the DNA end more closely, so the J call is doubtful. CDR3 length equals 15 residues. CDR1 and CDR2 (germline): MNHEY, SMNVEV (reference sequence). The CDR3 loop reads CASTLWASGSYEQFF. The CDR3, as DNA: TGTGCCAGCACCCTTTGGGCTAGCGGGAGTTATGAGCAGTTCTTC.

The gene calls are TRBV7-8 and TRBJ1-6; D is undetermined. V was cut by 5 bases and J by 2 bases, with 10 bases left in between. CDR3 size: 15 residues. Germline assignment: CDR1 SGHVS and CDR2 FQNEAQ. The CDR3 here is CASSGPTTYNSPLHF. CDR3 sequence (DNA): TGTGCCAGCAGCGGCCCGACAACCTATAATTCACCCCTCCACTTT.

This clonotype came up a few times. Relative to the germline gene, one junction end is altered; a read error may explain this. CDR3 residues: CASSLGPGTYEQYF. In DNA, the CDR3 is TGTGCCAGCAGTTTGGGGCCGGGGACCTACGAGCAGTACTTC. This chain uses TRBV5-1 with TRBJ2-1; D is tentatively TRBD1 or TRBD2 (5 bases each). The J call may be in error: the DNA end matches TRBJ2-7 better. Germline assignment: CDR1 SGHRS and CDR2 YFSETQ. The CDR3 contains 14 residues.

This chain connects TRBV28 to TRBJ2-6, with D unclear. Germline V lookup: CDR1 MDHEN, CDR2 SYDVKM. The CDR3 is made up of 11 amino acids. Trimming left V 6 bases short and J 7 bases short, with 4 bases between. This CDR3 is CASSRANVLTF. CDR3 coding DNA: TGTGCCAGCAGCCGTGCCAACGTCCTGACTTTC.

The chain couples TRBV11-1 to TRBJ2-3; TRBD2 matches at 15 bases. Germline assignment: CDR1 SGHAT and CDR2 FQDESV (reference sequence). The length of the CDR3 is 20 residues. With 5 bases clipped from V and 0 bases from J, the junction kept 12 bases outside the gene matches. Written as DNA, the CDR3 is TGTGCCAGCAGCCCTTCGGGACTAGCGGGAGGAACAGCTAGCACAGATACGCAGTATTTT. Translation gives CASSPSGLAGGTASTDTQYF.

The chain's CDR3 is CASSYSLDRSAPGYTF. The CDR3 DNA sequence: TGTGCCAGCAGCTACAGCCTTGACAGGAGTGCTCCTGGCTACACCTTC. The rearrangement uses TRBV6-2 or TRBV6-3 and TRBJ1-2; weak D call: TRBD1 (6 bases). Trimming stripped 6 bases from V and 7 bases from J, with 24 bases between. Germline V gene data show CDR1 as MNHEY and CDR2 as SVGEGT. This CDR3 has 16 amino acids.

This sequence joins TRBV7-2 and TRBJ1-2; 9 positions agree with TRBD1. J gave up 5 bases and V 4 bases, and 8 bases lay outside the gene matches. Germline V gene lookup returns CDR1 SGHTA and CDR2 FQGNSA. This CDR3 is 15 amino acids long. CDR3 coding DNA: TGTGCCAGCAGCTCCATGTCGGACAGGGGATATGGCTACACCTTC. Amino acids: CASSSMSDRGYGYTF.

This clonotype has just a few counts. The chain uses TRBV12-3 or TRBV12-4 and TRBJ1-5, with TRBD1 identical over 11 bases. There are 18 residues in the CDR3. J lost 6 bases, V lost 6 bases, and 16 bases had no gene match. This CDR3 reads CASSWTGGGIPTGQPQHF. The CDR3, as DNA: TGTGCCAGCAGCTGGACAGGGGGCGGGATACCGACGGGTCAGCCCCAGCATTTT.

The rearrangement joins TRBV27 to TRBJ1-2; D perhaps matches TRBD1 (6 bases). Germline V CDR1 and CDR2: MNHEY, SMNVEV (reference sequence). Trimming took off 5 bases at V and 6 bases at J, with 16 bases between the two ends. The CDR3 totals 14 residues. Here the CDR3 reads CASSPRDIRNGYTF. DNA for the CDR3: TGTGCCAGCAGTCCTCGGGACATTCGGAATGGCTACACCTTC.

This clonotype was recorded many times. The genes are TRBV7-9 and TRBJ1-4, with 10 bases aligning to TRBD1. This CDR3 is built from 16 residues. After removal of 5 bases from V and 3 bases from J, the junction contained 6 bases not matched to a gene. Germline assignment: CDR1 SEHNR and CDR2 FQNEAQ (reference sequence). The CDR3 DNA is TGTGCCAGCAGCAGGACAGGGGGTGCGTCTAATGAAAAACTGTTTTTT. Its translation: CASSRTGGASNEKLFF.

V and J are TRBV5-4 and TRBJ2-1; 15 bases align to TRBD2. CDR3 length: 16 residues. The germline CDR1 and CDR2 sequences are SGHNT and YYREEE (reference sequence). V dropped 0 bases and J dropped 9; count of bases not matched to a gene: 4. The chain's CDR3 is CASSLEGLAGGFEQFF. In nucleotides, the CDR3 is TGTGCCAGCAGCTTGGAGGGACTAGCGGGAGGCTTTGAGCAGTTCTTC.

The V gene is TRBV6-1, the J gene TRBJ2-3; 9 nucleotides agree with TRBD1. CDR1 is MNHNS, CDR2 SASEGT, per germline. With 1 base clipped from V and 1 base from J, the junction kept 0 bases outside the gene matches. The CDR3 spans 15 residues. The CDR3 sequence: CASSEGTGGTDTQYF. CDR3 nucleotide sequence: TGTGCCAGCAGTGAAGGGACAGGGGGCACAGATACGCAGTATTTT.

This chain uses TRBV7-2 with TRBJ1-3; 8 bases agree with TRBD1. The germline CDR1 and CDR2 sequences are SGHTA and FQGNSA. V dropped 5 bases and J dropped 4; count of bases not matched to a gene: 10. The CDR3 runs to 16 residues. In nucleotides, the CDR3 is TGTGCCAGCAGCGGAGGAGGACAGGGACTAGGAAACACCATATATTTT. This translates into CASSGGGQGLGNTIYF.

This clonotype was seen a handful of times. The gene calls are TRBV12-5 and TRBJ1-2, with 10 positions matching TRBD1. This CDR3 comprises 16 residues. V was pared by 5 bases and J by 4 bases, with 10 bases of the junction left unmatched. The germline CDR1 and CDR2 sequences are LGHNT and FRNRAP. CDR3 in amino acids: CASGLGQGGFGYGYTF. CDR3 sequence (DNA): TGTGCTAGTGGTCTCGGACAGGGGGGTTTTGGCTATGGCTACACCTTC.

This rearrangement joins TRBV27 to TRBJ1-1; D gene unclear. Trimming cost V 4 bases and J 5 bases, with 11 bases left between them. The CDR3 runs to 13 residues. Germline CDR1 reads MNHEY; CDR2 reads SMNVEV (reference sequence). The CDR3, as DNA: TGTGCCAGCAGTTGGGAGCGGGAGACTGAAGCTTTCTTT. It codes for CASSWERETEAFF.

The CDR3, as DNA: TGTGCCATCAGGGAAAGGGCGAACACTGAAGCTTTCTTT. Translation: CAIRERANTEAFF. The chain employs TRBV10-3 and TRBJ1-1; D call uncertain. Trimming pared 6 bases from V and 1 base from J, leaving 9 bases between. The CDR3 sequence is 13 residues long. Germline lookup yields CDR1 ENHRY and CDR2 SYGVKD.

This clonotype appeared a few times. V usage is TRBV20-1 and J usage is TRBJ2-5; 8 nucleotides line up with TRBD1. Germline lookup yields CDR1 DFQATT and CDR2 SNEGSKA (reference sequence). This CDR3 contains 13 residues. Trimming took 3 bases from V and 5 from J; bases not matched to a gene: 5. The CDR3 bases are TGCAGTGCTAGGGACAGGGCCCCCGAGACCCAGTACTTC. Amino acids: CSARDRAPETQYF.

This clonotype was counted only a few times. This chain uses TRBV7-9 with TRBJ2-2; 7 nucleotides line up with TRBD1. CDR1 is SEHNR and CDR2 is FQNEAQ in the germline V gene (reference sequence). The trim removed 6 bases at V and 2 bases at J, leaving 6 bases unmatched. CDR3 size: 15 residues. CDR3 nucleotides: TGTGCCAGCAGGGAAGGACAGGTCAACACCGGGGAGCTGTTTTTT. This encodes CASREGQVNTGELFF.

This clonotype was seen a few times. This chain uses TRBV10-2 with TRBJ2-3; D may correspond to TRBD1 or TRBD2 (5 bases each). V was trimmed by 4 bases and J by 9 bases, leaving 11 bases between them. The CDR3 extends over 12 amino acids. Per the germline V gene, CDR1 is WSHSY and CDR2 is SAAADI. CDR3 amino acids: CASSGAGTTQYF. CDR3 DNA: TGCGCCAGCAGTGGGGCCGGGACCACGCAGTATTTT.

The rearrangement uses TRBV6-6 and TRBJ2-7; TRBD2 is a possible D gene (6 bases). Germline assignment: CDR1 MNHNY and CDR2 SVGAGI (reference sequence). Trimming took 0 bases from V and 0 from J, leaving 9 bases between them. CDR3 length equals 15 residues. CDR3 coding DNA: TGTGCCAGCAGTTACTCAGCGGGTGCCTCCTACGAGCAGTACTTC. Its translation: CASSYSAGASYEQYF.

The chain joins TRBV4-1 to TRBJ2-1; 10 bases align to TRBD2. The CDR3 extends over 15 amino acids. Germline trimming cut 0 bases from V and 12 bases from J; bases unmatched to any gene: 8. Germline V gene lookup returns CDR1 MGHRA and CDR2 YSYEKL. The CDR3 nucleotides read TGCGCCAGCAGCCAAGATCCTAGCGGGGGATCACCGCAGTTCTTC. Translation gives CASSQDPSGGSPQFF.